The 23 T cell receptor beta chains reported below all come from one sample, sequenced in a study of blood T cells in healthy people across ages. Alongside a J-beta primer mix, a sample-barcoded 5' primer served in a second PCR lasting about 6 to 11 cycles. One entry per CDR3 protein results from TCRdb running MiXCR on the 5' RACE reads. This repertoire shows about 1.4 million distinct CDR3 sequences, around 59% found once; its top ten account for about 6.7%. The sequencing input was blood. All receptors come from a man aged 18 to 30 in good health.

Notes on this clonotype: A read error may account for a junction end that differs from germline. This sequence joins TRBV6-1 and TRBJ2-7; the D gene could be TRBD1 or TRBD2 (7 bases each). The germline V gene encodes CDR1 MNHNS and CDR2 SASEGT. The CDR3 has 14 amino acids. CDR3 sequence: CVSSEAGQIYEQYF. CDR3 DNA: TGTGTCAGCAGTGAAGCGGGACAGATCTACGAGCAGTACTTC.

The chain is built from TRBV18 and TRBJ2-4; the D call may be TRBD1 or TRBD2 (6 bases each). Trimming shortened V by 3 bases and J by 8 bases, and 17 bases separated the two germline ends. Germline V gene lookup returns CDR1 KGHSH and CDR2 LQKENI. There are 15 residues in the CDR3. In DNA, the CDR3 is TGTGCCAGCTCACCTCGTGGGGGGCCTAGGGACATTCAGTACTTC. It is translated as CASSPRGGPRDIQYF.

The DNA of the CDR3 is TGTGCCAGCAGACCTCAGGGGGCACGTGAGCAGTTCTTC. Translation gives CASRPQGAREQFF. The chain links TRBV6-5 to TRBJ2-1; 8 nucleotides agree with TRBD1. The trim removed 6 bases at V and 9 bases at J, leaving 7 bases unmatched. Looked up from germline, CDR1 is MNHEY and CDR2 is SVGAGI. There are 13 residues in the CDR3.

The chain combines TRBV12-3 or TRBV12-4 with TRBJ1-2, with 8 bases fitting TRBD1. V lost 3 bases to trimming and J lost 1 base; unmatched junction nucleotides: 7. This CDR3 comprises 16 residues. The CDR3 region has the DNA TGTGCCAGCAGTTTCCAGGGGGCGAACCTTAACTATGGCTACACCTTC. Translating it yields CASSFQGANLNYGYTF.

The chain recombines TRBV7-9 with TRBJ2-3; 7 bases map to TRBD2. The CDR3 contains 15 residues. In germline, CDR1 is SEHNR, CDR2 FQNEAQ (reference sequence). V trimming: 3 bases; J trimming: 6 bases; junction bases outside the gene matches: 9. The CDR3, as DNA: TGTGCCAGCAGCTTGGACAACCTAGCGGTGGATACGCAGTATTTT. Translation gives CASSLDNLAVDTQYF.

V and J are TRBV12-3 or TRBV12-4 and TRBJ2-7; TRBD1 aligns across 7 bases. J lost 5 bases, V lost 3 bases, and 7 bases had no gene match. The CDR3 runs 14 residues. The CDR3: CASSFTTGLDEQYF. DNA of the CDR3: TGTGCCAGCAGTTTTACGACAGGGTTAGACGAGCAGTACTTC.

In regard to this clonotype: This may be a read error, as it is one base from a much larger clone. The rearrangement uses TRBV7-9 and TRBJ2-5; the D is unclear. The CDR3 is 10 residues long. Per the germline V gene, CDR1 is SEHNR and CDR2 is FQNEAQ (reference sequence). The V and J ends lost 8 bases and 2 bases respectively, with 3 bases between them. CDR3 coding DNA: TGTGCCAGCGAACAAGAGACCCAGTACTTC. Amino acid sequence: CASEQETQYF.

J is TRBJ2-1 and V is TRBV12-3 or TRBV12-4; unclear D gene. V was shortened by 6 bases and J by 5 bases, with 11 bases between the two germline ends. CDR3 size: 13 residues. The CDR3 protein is CASSPDLDNEQFF. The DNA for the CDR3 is TGTGCCAGCAGCCCGGACCTTGACAATGAGCAGTTCTTC.

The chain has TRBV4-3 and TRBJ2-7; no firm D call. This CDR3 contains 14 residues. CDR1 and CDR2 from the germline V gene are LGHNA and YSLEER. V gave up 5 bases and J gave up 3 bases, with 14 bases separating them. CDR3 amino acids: CASSYKDRGYEQYF. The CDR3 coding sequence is TGCGCCAGCAGCTATAAGGACCGCGGCTACGAGCAGTACTTC.

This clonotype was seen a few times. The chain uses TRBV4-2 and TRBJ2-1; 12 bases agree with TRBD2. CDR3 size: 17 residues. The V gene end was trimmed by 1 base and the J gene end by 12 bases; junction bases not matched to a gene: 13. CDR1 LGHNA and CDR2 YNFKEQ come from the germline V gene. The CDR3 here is CASSQVSSGRAPFGQFF. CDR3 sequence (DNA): TGTGCCAGCAGCCAAGTTTCTAGCGGGAGGGCCCCCTTCGGGCAGTTCTTC.

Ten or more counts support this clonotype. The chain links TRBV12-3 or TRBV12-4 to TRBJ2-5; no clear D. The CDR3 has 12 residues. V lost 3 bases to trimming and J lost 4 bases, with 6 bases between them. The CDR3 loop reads CASSLLGETQYF. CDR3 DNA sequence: TGTGCCAGCAGTTTGCTGGGAGAGACCCAGTACTTC.

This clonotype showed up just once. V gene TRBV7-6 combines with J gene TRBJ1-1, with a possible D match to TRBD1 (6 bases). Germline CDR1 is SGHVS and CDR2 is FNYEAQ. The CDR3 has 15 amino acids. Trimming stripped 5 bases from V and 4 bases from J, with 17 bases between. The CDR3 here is CASSNGQYVLTEAFF. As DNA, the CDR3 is TGTGCCAGCAGCAACGGACAGTACGTTCTCACTGAAGCTTTCTTT.

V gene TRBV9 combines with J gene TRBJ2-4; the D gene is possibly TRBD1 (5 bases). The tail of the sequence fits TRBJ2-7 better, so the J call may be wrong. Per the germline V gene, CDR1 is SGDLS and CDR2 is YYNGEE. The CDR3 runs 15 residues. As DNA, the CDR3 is TGTGCCAGCAGCGTAGGGGGCGGAATTTCATACGAGCAGTACTTC. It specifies CASSVGGGISYEQYF.

The CDR3 DNA sequence: TGTGCCAGCAGTGCTCACAGGGCTGGGGCCAACGTCCTGACTTTC. Its translation is CASSAHRAGANVLTF. The chain is built from TRBV25-1 and TRBJ2-6; tentatively, D is TRBD1 (6 bases). Germline CDR1 reads MGHDK; CDR2 reads SYGVNS. The V and J ends lost 4 bases and 2 bases respectively, with 9 bases between them. CDR3 length: 15 amino acids.

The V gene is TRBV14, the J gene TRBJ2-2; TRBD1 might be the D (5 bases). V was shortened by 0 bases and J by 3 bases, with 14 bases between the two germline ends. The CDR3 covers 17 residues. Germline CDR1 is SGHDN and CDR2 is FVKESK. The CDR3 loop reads CASSQDLGRVHTGELFF. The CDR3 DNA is TGTGCCAGCAGCCAAGACCTTGGCAGGGTTCACACCGGGGAGCTGTTTTTT.

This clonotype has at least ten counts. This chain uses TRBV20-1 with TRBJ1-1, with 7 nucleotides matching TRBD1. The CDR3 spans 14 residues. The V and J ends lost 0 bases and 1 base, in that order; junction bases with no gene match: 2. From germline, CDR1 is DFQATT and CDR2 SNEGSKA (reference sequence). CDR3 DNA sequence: TGCAGTGCTAGAGAGGGACAGCCGAACACTGAAGCTTTCTTT. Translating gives CSAREGQPNTEAFF.

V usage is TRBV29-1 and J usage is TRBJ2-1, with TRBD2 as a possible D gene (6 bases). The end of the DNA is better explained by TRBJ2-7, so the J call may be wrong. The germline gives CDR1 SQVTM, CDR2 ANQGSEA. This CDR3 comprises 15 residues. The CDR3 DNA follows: TGCAGCGTTGGGCTAGCGACAAGCTCCTACAATGAGCAGTACTTC. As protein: CSVGLATSSYNEQYF.

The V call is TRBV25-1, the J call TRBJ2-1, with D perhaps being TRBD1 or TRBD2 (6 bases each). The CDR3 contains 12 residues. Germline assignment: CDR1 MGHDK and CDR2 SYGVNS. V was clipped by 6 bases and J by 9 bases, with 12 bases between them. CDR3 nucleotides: TGTGCCAGCAGAGAAGGGGGGATTGAGCAGTTCTTC. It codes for CASREGGIEQFF.

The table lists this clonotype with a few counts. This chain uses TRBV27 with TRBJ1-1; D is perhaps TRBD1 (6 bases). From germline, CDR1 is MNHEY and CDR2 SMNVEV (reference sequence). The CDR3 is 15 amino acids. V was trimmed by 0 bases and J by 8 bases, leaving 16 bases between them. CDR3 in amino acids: CASSLSGQPPTEAFF. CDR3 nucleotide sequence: TGTGCCAGCAGTTTATCGGGACAACCACCAACCGAAGCTTTCTTT.

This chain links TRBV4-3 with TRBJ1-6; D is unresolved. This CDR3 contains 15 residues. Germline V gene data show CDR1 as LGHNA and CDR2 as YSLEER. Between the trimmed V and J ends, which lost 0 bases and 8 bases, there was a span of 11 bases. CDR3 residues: CASSQETRSDSPLHF. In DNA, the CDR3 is TGCGCCAGCAGCCAAGAAACCAGGTCGGATTCACCCCTCCACTTT.

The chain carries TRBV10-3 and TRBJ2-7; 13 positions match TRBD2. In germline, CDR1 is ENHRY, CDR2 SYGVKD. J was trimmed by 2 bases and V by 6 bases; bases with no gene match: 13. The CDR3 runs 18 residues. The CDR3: CAIRKRGTSGTYTYEQYF. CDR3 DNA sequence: TGTGCCATCAGAAAAAGAGGGACTAGCGGGACCTATACCTACGAGCAGTACTTC.

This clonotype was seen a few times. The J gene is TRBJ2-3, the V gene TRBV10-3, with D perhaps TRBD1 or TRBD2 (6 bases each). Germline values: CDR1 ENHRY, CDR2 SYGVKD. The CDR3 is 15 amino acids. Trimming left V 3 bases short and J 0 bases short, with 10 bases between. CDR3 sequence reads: CAISDQGTSTDTQYF. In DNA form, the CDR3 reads TGTGCCATCAGTGACCAGGGGACTAGCACAGATACGCAGTATTTT.

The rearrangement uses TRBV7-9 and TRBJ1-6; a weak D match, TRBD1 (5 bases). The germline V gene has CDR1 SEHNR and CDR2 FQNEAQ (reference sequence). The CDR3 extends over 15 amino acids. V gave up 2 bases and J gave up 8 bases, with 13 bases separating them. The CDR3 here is CASSLYSGLDSPLHF. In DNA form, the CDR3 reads TGTGCCAGCAGCTTATATTCAGGGTTGGATTCACCCCTCCACTTT. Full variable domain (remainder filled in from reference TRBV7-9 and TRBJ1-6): DTGVSQNPRHKITKRGQNVTFRCDPISEHNRLYWYRQTLGQGPEFLTYFQNEAQLEKSRLLSDRFSAERPKGSFSTLEIQRTEQGDSAMYLCASSLYSGLDSPLHFGNGTRLTVT.